Shown below are 30 T cell receptor beta chains from a single sample sequenced in a study of blood T cell repertoires in COVID-19. Some clones are missing from TCRdb's copy, which holds only in-frame ones; the method was immunoSEQ multiplex PCR. The sample lists 270,000 or so clones; roughly nine tenths were seen once. Sequenced input: peripheral blood. The receptor source for this set is a woman younger than 45 with COVID-19, enrolled during active disease.

The chain is built from TRBV7-9 and TRBJ1-1; tentatively, D is TRBD1 (5 bases). Looked up from germline, CDR1 is SEHNR and CDR2 is FQNEAQ (reference sequence). Trimming cost V 1 base and J 3 bases, with 12 bases left between them. This CDR3 contains 15 residues. The CDR3 loop is CASSLEVGLDTEAFF. The DNA for the CDR3 is TGTGCCAGCAGCTTAGAGGTGGGGCTGGACACTGAAGCTTTCTTT.

The CDR3: CASSLQQGSSGNTIYF. The CDR3 nucleotides are TGCGCCAGCAGCTTGCAGCAGGGCTCTTCTGGAAACACCATATATTTT. The genes are TRBV5-1 and TRBJ1-3; maybe TRBD1 (5 bases). This CDR3 has 16 amino acids. Germline lookup yields CDR1 SGHRS and CDR2 YFSETQ. V lost 1 base to trimming and J lost 1 base, with 12 bases between them.

The chain carries TRBV19 and TRBJ2-2, with TRBD1 identical over 9 bases. The V gene's germline CDR1 is LNHDA and CDR2 SQIVND (reference sequence). The CDR3 runs to 15 residues. Germline trimming cut 10 bases from V and 1 base from J; bases unmatched to any gene: 7. The CDR3 bases are TGTGCCACTGATGGGACAGGGAGGAACACCGGGGAGCTGTTTTTT. Translating it yields CATDGTGRNTGELFF.

The chain carries TRBV7-8 and TRBJ1-5; 7 bases line up with TRBD1. V lost 0 bases, J lost 7 bases, and 3 bases stayed unmatched. From germline, CDR1 is SGHVS and CDR2 FQNEAQ. This CDR3 has 14 amino acids. In DNA, the CDR3 is TGTGCCAGCAGCTTAGCCGACAGGGAGCAGCCCCAGCATTTT. As protein: CASSLADREQPQHF.

The V and J genes are TRBV5-1 and TRBJ2-1; D gene ambiguous. Between the trimmed V and J ends, which lost 3 bases and 5 bases, there was a span of 9 bases. Germline V gives CDR1 SGHRS, CDR2 YFSETQ. The CDR3 has 13 amino acids. The CDR3 sequence is CASSSTYHNEQFF. The CDR3 DNA reads TGCGCCAGCAGCTCAACATATCACAATGAGCAGTTCTTC.

This sequence joins TRBV6-5 and TRBJ2-7; TRBD1 matches at 7 bases. The V gene end was trimmed by 9 bases and the J gene end by 2 bases; junction bases not matched to a gene: 13. CDR3 length equals 15 residues. CDR1 MNHEY and CDR2 SVGAGI come from the germline V gene. CDR3 residues: CASKKSTGTAYEQYF. The DNA of the CDR3 is TGTGCCAGTAAGAAATCGACAGGGACAGCCTACGAGCAGTACTTC.

The chain joins TRBV5-4 to TRBJ2-5; 7 bases align to TRBD1. The CDR3 length is 15 residues. The V and J ends lost 4 bases and 2 bases, in that order; junction bases with no gene match: 8. Germline V CDR1 and CDR2: SGHNT, YYREEE (reference sequence). The CDR3 is CASSPFSGQQETQYF. The CDR3, as DNA: TGTGCCAGCAGCCCGTTTTCGGGACAGCAAGAGACCCAGTACTTC.

This clone is a singleton in its sample. This rearrangement joins TRBV28 to TRBJ2-7, with a tentative D call TRBD2 (5 bases). The germline V and J ends were trimmed by 6 bases and 4 bases, with 22 bases remaining between them. The CDR3 has 16 amino acids. The germline V gene has CDR1 MDHEN and CDR2 SYDVKM. The CDR3 protein is CASSPLVGSGSYEQYF. CDR3 DNA sequence: TGTGCCAGCAGCCCCCTGGTAGGGTCGGGGTCGTACGAGCAGTACTTC.

This chain connects TRBV11-2 to TRBJ2-7; TRBD1 matches at 7 bases. With 1 base clipped from V and 7 bases from J, the junction kept 7 bases outside the gene matches. CDR1 SGHAT and CDR2 FQNNGV come from the germline V gene. There are 14 residues in the CDR3. The DNA of the CDR3 is TGTGCCAGCAGCTTAGTTGGGACAGTAAGGGAGCAGTACTTC. Translating gives CASSLVGTVREQYF. Full variable domain (remainder filled in from reference TRBV11-2 and TRBJ2-7): EAGVAQSPRYKIIEKRQSVAFWCNPISGHATLYWYQQILGQGPKLLIQFQNNGVVDDSQLPKDRFSAERLKGVDSTLKIQPAKLEDSAVYLCASSLVGTVREQYFGPGTRLTVT.

This chain joins TRBV4-2 and TRBJ2-1, with D maybe TRBD2 (5 bases). The CDR3 extends over 16 amino acids. V lost 4 bases, J lost 5 bases, and 18 bases lay in between. Germline CDR1 is LGHNA and CDR2 is YNFKEQ. The CDR3 reads CASSRVEGLGNNEQFF. The CDR3 coding sequence is TGTGCCAGCAGCCGCGTTGAGGGCCTCGGAAACAATGAGCAGTTCTTC.

The chain employs TRBV19 and TRBJ2-7, with 9 bases lining up with TRBD2. Germline V gives CDR1 LNHDA, CDR2 SQIVND (reference sequence). Losses at the gene ends were 5 bases for V and 3 bases for J; bases not matched to a gene: 8. The CDR3 covers 15 residues. The CDR3 bases are TGTGCCAGTAGTCCTATAGCGGGGGCCCTCTACGAGCAGTACTTC. The encoded protein is CASSPIAGALYEQYF.

The chain carries TRBV3-1 (or the pseudogene TRBV3-2) and TRBJ1-4, with D tentatively TRBD1 (6 bases). CDR1 and CDR2 (germline): LGHDT, YNNKEL (reference sequence). V was pared by 0 bases and J by 10 bases, with 15 bases between. The CDR3 is 15 residues long. The CDR3, as DNA: TGTGCCAGCAGCCAAGAGCTTCAAAGGGGGAGAAAACTGTTTTTT. This sequence encodes CASSQELQRGRKLFF.

V is TRBV2 and J is TRBJ1-1; 7 nucleotides match TRBD1. V was pared by 6 bases and J by 0 bases, with 1 base of the junction left unmatched. CDR1 SNHLY and CDR2 FYNNEI come from the germline V gene. CDR3 length: 13 residues. CDR3 region: CASRGQMNTEAFF. The CDR3 nucleotides are TGTGCCAGCAGGGGACAGATGAACACTGAAGCTTTCTTT.

This clone has only a few counts. This rearrangement joins TRBV21-1 to TRBJ1-1. TRBV21-1 is classified as a pseudogene. CDR3 length: 13 amino acids. CDR3 in amino acids: CASSKHGGNEAFF. The CDR3 DNA reads TGTGCCAGCAGCAAACATGGCGGAAATGAAGCTTTCTTT.

The chain links TRBV24-1 to TRBJ1-5, with D maybe TRBD1 (5 bases). CDR1 and CDR2 from the germline V gene are KGHDR and SFDVKD. The CDR3 runs 13 residues. Deletions cut 6 bases from V and 1 base from J, with 6 bases between. The CDR3 DNA sequence: TGTGCCACCAGTCAGGGAAGCAATCAGCCCCAGCATTTT. Amino acids: CATSQGSNQPQHF.

This chain links TRBV9 with TRBJ2-1; TRBD2 aligns across 7 bases. V shed 0 bases, J shed 6 bases, and the junction held 9 bases outside the gene matches. This CDR3 region has 16 residues. Germline-derived CDR1 and CDR2 are SGDLS and YYNGEE. The CDR3, as DNA: TGTGCCAGCAGCGTAGGGGTGGGGGACTATATCAATGAGCAGTTCTTC. Residues: CASSVGVGDYINEQFF.

The chain links TRBV2 to TRBJ2-5; D may be TRBD2 (6 bases). CDR3 length: 16 amino acids. V dropped 10 bases and J dropped 4 bases, with 25 bases sitting between them. Germline V CDR1 and CDR2: SNHLY, FYNNEI. DNA for the CDR3: TGTGCCATCAACTGGGGCAGGGCGGGGTGGTTAGAGACCCAGTACTTC. It yields the protein CAINWGRAGWLETQYF. The full variable domain, rest sourced from reference TRBV2 and TRBJ2-5, is EPEVTQTPSHQVTQMGQEVILRCVPISNHLYFYWYRQILGQKVEFLVSFYNNEISEKSEIFDDQFSVERPDGSNFTLKIRSTKLEDSAMYFCAINWGRAGWLETQYFGPGTRLLVL.

The V and J genes are TRBV28 and TRBJ2-3; a weak D match, TRBD2 (6 bases). V gave up 7 bases and J gave up 1 base, with 15 bases separating them. Looked up from germline, CDR1 is MDHEN and CDR2 is SYDVKM. The CDR3 sequence is 15 residues long. CDR3 nucleotides: TGTGCCAGCAAAAGTGCCGGAGGGGGCACAGATACGCAGTATTTT. It is translated as CASKSAGGGTDTQYF.

This chain links TRBV6-1 with TRBJ2-5, with a tentative D call TRBD1 (5 bases). Germline CDR1 MNHNS, CDR2 SASEGT. V was shortened by 3 bases and J by 7 bases, with 12 bases between the two germline ends. The CDR3 length is 13 residues. CDR3 bases: TGTGCCAGCAGTGACCGGCTTCAGGGGACCCAGTACTTC. The encoded protein is CASSDRLQGTQYF.

The CDR3 coding sequence is TGTGCCAGCAGTTTTCACTTTGACAGGGTAACCTACGAGCAGTACTTC. This codes for CASSFHFDRVTYEQYF. The chain uses TRBV28 and TRBJ2-7, with TRBD1 matching 7 bases. Germline CDR1 reads MDHEN; CDR2 reads SYDVKM. V gave up 3 bases and J gave up 2 bases; unmatched junction bases: 10. The CDR3 spans 16 residues.

This chain links TRBV29-1 with TRBJ2-2; D is undetermined. Germline CDR1 is SQVTM and CDR2 is ANQGSEA. Trimming pared 3 bases from V and 5 bases from J, leaving 7 bases between. There are 12 residues in the CDR3. The CDR3 sequence: CSVDGWTGELFF. CDR3 nucleotides: TGCAGCGTTGACGGGTGGACCGGGGAGCTGTTTTTT.

This clone was seen only once. The DNA for the CDR3 is TGTGCCAGCAGCCCCGGTCGGGGAGGCAACGAGCAGTACTTC. It is translated as CASSPGRGGNEQYF. The chain links TRBV6-5 to TRBJ2-7; weak D call: TRBD2 (6 bases). The V and J ends lost 6 bases and 5 bases respectively, with 17 bases between them. CDR1 is MNHEY and CDR2 is SVGAGI in the germline V gene. The CDR3 is 14 amino acids.

V is TRBV15 and J is TRBJ2-2; perhaps TRBD1 as D (5 bases). Trimming left V 2 bases short and J 5 bases short, with 6 bases between. The germline V gene encodes CDR1 LNHNV and CDR2 YYDKDF (reference sequence). The CDR3 is 13 amino acids. The CDR3 DNA follows: TGTGCCACCAGCAGACAGGGTACCGGGGAGCTGTTTTTT. It specifies CATSRQGTGELFF.

The CDR3 sequence is CATSRERADNEQFF. The CDR3 DNA reads as TGTGCCACCAGCAGAGAGAGGGCGGACAATGAGCAGTTCTTC. The chain combines TRBV15 with TRBJ2-1, with a weak D call TRBD2 (5 bases). Germline lookup yields CDR1 LNHNV and CDR2 YYDKDF (reference sequence). The CDR3 contains 14 residues. Trimming took off 0 bases at V and 5 bases at J, with 8 bases between the two ends.

The chain joins TRBV2 to TRBJ1-2; 7 bases are shared with TRBD1. The germline gives CDR1 SNHLY, CDR2 FYNNEI. CDR3 size: 15 residues. The V and J ends lost 7 bases and 4 bases, in that order; junction bases with no gene match: 12. CDR3: CASTDGQATLYGYTF. DNA for the CDR3: TGTGCCAGCACTGATGGACAGGCAACCCTCTATGGCTACACCTTC.

This rearrangement joins TRBV6-5 to TRBJ2-7; D is possibly TRBD2 (5 bases). Per germline, CDR1 MNHEY and CDR2 SVGAGI. The CDR3 sequence is 13 residues long. With 4 bases removed from V and 2 bases from J, the gap between germline ends came to 9 bases. CDR3 nucleotide sequence: TGTGCCAGCAGTTCCGGGGTAGCCTACGAGCAGTACTTC. Encoded protein: CASSSGVAYEQYF.

In nucleotides, the CDR3 is TGTGCCAGCAGCCATGAAGGGGAAGCGTGGAACTATGGCTACACCTTC. Protein product: CASSHEGEAWNYGYTF. The chain joins TRBV3-1 (or the pseudogene TRBV3-2) to TRBJ1-2; perhaps TRBD1 as D (5 bases). CDR1 and CDR2 from the germline V gene are LGHDT and YNNKEL (reference sequence). The germline V and J ends were trimmed by 3 bases and 2 bases, with 16 bases remaining between them. CDR3 length equals 16 residues.

This clone was seen a single time. This sequence joins TRBV11-2 and TRBJ2-4; D possibly corresponds to TRBD1 (5 bases). CDR1 is SGHAT and CDR2 is FQNNGV in the germline V gene. This CDR3 contains 16 residues. The V and J ends lost 4 bases and 0 bases respectively, with 13 bases between them. CDR3 coding DNA: TGTGCCAGCAGCTCTACGACAGCAATAGCCAAAAACATTCAGTACTTC. Encoded protein: CASSSTTAIAKNIQYF.

The chain employs TRBV2 and TRBJ1-1; D uncertain. The V and J ends lost 7 bases and 4 bases respectively, with 16 bases between them. Per germline, CDR1 SNHLY and CDR2 FYNNEI. The CDR3 spans 14 residues. The CDR3 bases are TGTGCCAGCACCGACGTACAGACGACCACTGAAGCTTTCTTT. Its translation: CASTDVQTTTEAFF.

V gene TRBV28 combines with J gene TRBJ1-2; D may be TRBD1 (6 bases). The CDR3 sequence is 15 residues long. Trimming pared 6 bases from V and 8 bases from J, leaving 22 bases between. Germline V gene data show CDR1 as MDHEN and CDR2 as SYDVKM. The chain's CDR3 is CASRLLLNTGYGYTF. CDR3 in DNA: TGTGCCAGCAGACTCCTACTAAATACAGGGTACGGCTACACCTTC.